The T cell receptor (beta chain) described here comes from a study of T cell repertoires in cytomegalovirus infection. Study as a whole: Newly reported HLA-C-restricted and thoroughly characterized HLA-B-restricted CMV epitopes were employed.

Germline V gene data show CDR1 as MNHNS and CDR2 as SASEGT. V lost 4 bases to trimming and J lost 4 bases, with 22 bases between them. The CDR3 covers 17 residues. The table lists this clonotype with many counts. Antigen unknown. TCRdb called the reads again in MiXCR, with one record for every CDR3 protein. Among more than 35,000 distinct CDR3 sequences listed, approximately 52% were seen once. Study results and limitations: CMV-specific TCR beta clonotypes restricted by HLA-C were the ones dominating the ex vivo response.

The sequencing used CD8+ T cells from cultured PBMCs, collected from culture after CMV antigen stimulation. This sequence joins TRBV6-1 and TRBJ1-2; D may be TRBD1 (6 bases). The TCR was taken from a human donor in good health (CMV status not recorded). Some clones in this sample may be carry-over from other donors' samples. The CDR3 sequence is CASSGPPGDIQAYGYTF. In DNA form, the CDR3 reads TGTGCCAGCAGTGGACCACCCGGGGACATTCAAGCCTATGGCTACACCTTC.